One and the same sample provided the 7 T cell receptor beta chains below, sequenced in a study of cytomegalovirus exposure and HLA in healthy donors. The data were produced by immunoSEQ multiplex PCR, yet TCRdb's version contains in-frame clones alone and is incomplete. The sample holds 200,000 to 300,000 clones, around 90% seen once. Source material: PBMCs. Source of these receptors: a woman aged 30 to 39 in good health and CMV-seronegative.

This clone was detected only once. The chain has TRBV30 and TRBJ2-7; TRBD2 aligns across 13 bases. The CDR3 is made up of 16 amino acids. Germline loops: CDR1 GTSNPN, CDR2 SVGIG (reference sequence). The ends lost 2 bases at V and 0 bases at J; junction bases unmatched: 4. The CDR3 protein is CAWSPRTSGSSYEQYF. Here the CDR3 DNA reads TGTGCCTGGAGTCCTCGGACTAGCGGGAGCTCCTACGAGCAGTACTTC.

This chain joins TRBV30 and TRBJ1-1; 8 bases align to TRBD1. This CDR3 region has 13 residues. Trimming cost V 5 bases and J 10 bases; bases outside gene matches: 12. Germline V gene sequence: CDR1 GTSNPN, CDR2 SVGIG (reference sequence). In DNA form, the CDR3 reads TGTGCCTGGGGGAACATCAGGGGGCGCGGAGCTTTCTTT. This gives the protein CAWGNIRGRGAFF.

This clone was detected only once. The chain has TRBV7-3 and TRBJ2-2; 8 bases fit TRBD1. V dropped 2 bases and J dropped 3; count of bases not matched to a gene: 2. The CDR3 sequence is 15 residues long. The V gene's germline CDR1 is SGHTA and CDR2 FQGTGA. This CDR3 is CASSLGQGDTGELFF. The CDR3 nucleotides read TGTGCCAGCAGCTTAGGACAGGGCGACACCGGGGAGCTGTTTTTT.

The chain links TRBV7-2 to TRBJ2-7, with D possibly TRBD2 on 5 matching bases. Trimming took off 5 bases at V and 2 bases at J, with 19 bases between the two ends. CDR1 is SGHTA, CDR2 FQGNSA, per germline. The CDR3 is 16 residues long. CDR3 region: CASSPQTAGPPYEQYF. Here the CDR3 DNA reads TGTGCCAGCAGCCCACAGACTGCGGGCCCGCCCTACGAGCAGTACTTC.

The J gene is TRBJ1-2, the V gene TRBV5-6; D possibly corresponds to TRBD1 (6 bases). V was clipped by 5 bases and J by 4 bases, with 18 bases between them. CDR3 length: 15 amino acids. In germline, CDR1 is SGHDT, CDR2 YYEEEE. The CDR3 nucleotides are TGTGCCAGCAGTTGGGTTGGGGGCGCAAGCTATGGCTACACCTTC. This encodes CASSWVGGASYGYTF.

V usage is TRBV10-3 and J usage is TRBJ2-4; D perhaps matches TRBD2 (6 bases). The V and J ends lost 3 bases and 4 bases respectively, with 13 bases between them. Germline values: CDR1 ENHRY, CDR2 SYGVKD. The CDR3 totals 15 residues. Written as DNA, the CDR3 is TGTGCCATCAGTGACTCCGGGACTTCGAAAAACATTCAGTACTTC. The encoded protein is CAISDSGTSKNIQYF.

The sample holds one count of this clone. The V and J genes are TRBV7-9 and TRBJ2-5; 9 bases are a match to TRBD1. Germline V gene data show CDR1 as SEHNR and CDR2 as FQNEAQ (reference sequence). V lost 0 bases and J lost 5; bases outside the gene matches: 7. The CDR3 runs to 16 residues. The CDR3 is CASSLAPQGAWETQYF. CDR3 nucleotides: TGTGCCAGCAGCTTAGCGCCACAGGGGGCTTGGGAGACCCAGTACTTC.